A single sample gave rise to the 10 T cell receptor beta chains below, sequenced in a study of cytomegalovirus exposure and HLA in healthy donors (dated by TCRdb to the late 2010s). The library was built by means of the immunoSEQ multiplex PCR assay. For the multiplex PCR, a mixture combining 60 forward primers for TCR Vbeta segments and 13 reverse primers for TCR Jbeta segments was used. This immuneACCESS table, as held by TCRdb, lists in-frame sequences with V and J called but not all clones. Of the missing ones, under half trace to an unresolved V gene in checked studies; the others have no known cause. This sample is represented by 35,000 to 55,000 clones; about two thirds of them were singletons. The ten largest clones capture more than 10% of the sample. Sequenced: PBMCs. The origin of the receptors is a man in his sixties in good health and CMV-seropositive.

As concerns this clone: Sequence at one end of the junction differs from germline and may be a read error. The CDR3 protein is CAGSSDPAGGPGDTQYF. The CDR3 DNA reads as TGTGCCGGGAGTTCCGATCCGGCGGGAGGGCCAGGTGATACGCAGTATTTT. The J gene is TRBJ2-3, the V gene TRBV30, with TRBD2 matching 9 bases. The CDR3 sequence is 17 residues long. In germline, CDR1 is GTSNPN, CDR2 SVGIG (reference sequence).

CDR3 bases: TGTGCCAGTATCCCGCAGGGGGCCTCCAATCAGCCCCAGCATTTT. It translates to CASIPQGASNQPQHF. The chain employs TRBV19 and TRBJ1-5, with 8 positions matching TRBD1. The V and J ends lost 7 bases and 3 bases, in that order; junction bases with no gene match: 8. The germline CDR1 and CDR2 sequences are LNHDA and SQIVND (reference sequence). The CDR3 extends over 15 amino acids.

The chain carries TRBV18 and TRBJ1-2; D gene ambiguous. This CDR3 spans 16 amino acids. V gave up 5 bases and J gave up 4 bases, with 20 bases separating them. Germline CDR1 KGHSH, CDR2 LQKENI. The CDR3 is CASSLFAGGGGYGYTF. The CDR3 DNA is TGTGCCAGCTCATTATTTGCGGGAGGTGGCGGCTATGGCTACACCTTC.

This chain connects TRBV6-1 to TRBJ2-1; 7 bases agree with TRBD2. The germline V gene encodes CDR1 MNHNS and CDR2 SASEGT. CDR3 size: 16 residues. The V gene end was trimmed by 0 bases and the J gene end by 4 bases; junction bases not matched to a gene: 6. The CDR3 protein is CASSEASLAAYNEQFF. The CDR3 nucleotides read TGTGCCAGCAGTGAAGCGTCCCTAGCGGCATACAATGAGCAGTTCTTC.

This clone was counted a few times. J is TRBJ2-1 and V is TRBV6-1; the D gene is possibly TRBD2 (5 bases). The CDR3 totals 13 residues. CDR1 is MNHNS, CDR2 SASEGT, per germline. Trimming stripped 7 bases from V and 5 bases from J, with 12 bases between. CDR3 DNA: TGTGCCAGCATTTGGAGCGGAGACAATGAGCAGTTCTTC. This translates into CASIWSGDNEQFF.

V and J are TRBV5-1 and TRBJ2-3; D possibly corresponds to TRBD1 (5 bases). CDR1 is SGHRS, CDR2 YFSETQ, per germline. Trimming stripped 3 bases from V and 4 bases from J, with 12 bases between. The CDR3 loop spans 14 amino acids. As DNA, the CDR3 is TGCGCCAGCAGCTCGCAGGGCTGGGCAGATACGCAGTATTTT. Translated: CASSSQGWADTQYF.

The V and J genes are TRBV2 and TRBJ2-1; 11 nucleotides match TRBD2. V lost 7 bases, J lost 9 bases, and 2 bases stayed unmatched. Germline lookup yields CDR1 SNHLY and CDR2 FYNNEI. The CDR3 spans 12 residues. The CDR3 here is CASKGLAVEQFF. As DNA, the CDR3 is TGTGCCAGCAAGGGACTAGCGGTTGAGCAGTTCTTC.

The rearrangement joins TRBV7-2 to TRBJ1-2; 7 nucleotides align to TRBD1. V dropped 0 bases and J dropped 0; count of bases not matched to a gene: 1. This CDR3 contains 15 residues. CDR1 and CDR2 from the germline V gene are SGHTA and FQGNSA. The CDR3 sequence: CASSLAGTANYGYTF. The CDR3 DNA reads as TGTGCCAGCAGCTTAGCCGGGACAGCTAACTATGGCTACACCTTC.

The chain links TRBV9 to TRBJ1-2, with D maybe TRBD1 (5 bases). The CDR3 runs to 18 residues. The V end lost 0 bases, the J end lost 2 bases, and 20 bases lay between the germline ends. In germline, CDR1 is SGDLS, CDR2 YYNGEE. This CDR3 reads CASSVEISGSAGNYGYTF. The CDR3 nucleotides read TGTGCCAGCAGCGTAGAAATCTCAGGGTCGGCGGGGAACTATGGCTACACCTTC.

This clone has more than one count but fewer than ten. The chain is built from TRBV7-3 and TRBJ2-1; TRBD2 agrees at 13 bases. V lost 4 bases to trimming and J lost 5 bases; unmatched junction nucleotides: 2. Germline CDR1 reads SGHTA; CDR2 reads FQGTGA. This CDR3 spans 15 amino acids. CDR3 DNA: TGTGCCAGCAGCTCCGGACTAGCGGGAGACAATGAGCAGTTCTTC. It encodes CASSSGLAGDNEQFF.